A single sample gave rise to the 5 T cell receptor beta chains below, sequenced in a study of blood T cell repertoires in COVID-19. Generated by immunoSEQ multiplex PCR, the TCRdb table keeps only in-frame clones and is missing some. Here the sample spans about 300,000 clones, about 85% being singletons. The sequenced sample consisted of peripheral blood. The receptor set was obtained from a human donor in a cohort sampled during active COVID-19.

This chain links TRBV6-5 with TRBJ2-3; unclear D gene. Germline lookup yields CDR1 MNHEY and CDR2 SVGAGI. CDR3 length: 14 amino acids. Trimming removed 0 bases at V and 6 bases at J, with 10 bases between. This chain's CDR3 is CASSYSYHEDTQYF. CDR3 nucleotide sequence: TGTGCCAGCAGTTACTCCTACCACGAGGATACGCAGTATTTT.

This rearrangement joins TRBV19 to TRBJ2-1; 11 bases line up with TRBD2. Looked up from germline, CDR1 is LNHDA and CDR2 is SQIVND (reference sequence). The junction had 3 bases not matched to a gene; V was cut back by 5 bases and J by 0 bases. There are 16 residues in the CDR3. The CDR3 protein is CASSPSGRSSYNEQFF. The CDR3 DNA is TGTGCCAGTAGTCCTAGCGGGAGGAGCTCCTACAATGAGCAGTTCTTC.

The chain employs TRBV11-2 and TRBJ2-1, with a possible D match to TRBD2 (6 bases). Germline CDR1 SGHAT, CDR2 FQNNGV. CDR3 length: 15 residues. Trimming shortened V by 3 bases and J by 1 base, and 10 bases separated the two germline ends. CDR3 loop: CASSFLGTSYNEQFF. Here the CDR3 DNA reads TGTGCCAGCAGCTTCCTCGGGACTTCCTACAATGAGCAGTTCTTC.

J is TRBJ2-3 and V is TRBV11-3, with no clear D. Germline CDR1 reads SGHNT; CDR2 reads YENEEA. The CDR3 is made up of 13 amino acids. Trimming took off 4 bases at V and 4 bases at J, with 9 bases between the two ends. CDR3 protein: CASSSSFADTQYF. In nucleotides, the CDR3 is TGTGCCAGCAGCTCCTCGTTTGCAGATACGCAGTATTTT.

In this sample, this clone turned up once. The same CDR3 arises from other DNA sequences in this sample as well. The rearrangement links TRBV3-1 (or the pseudogene TRBV3-2) to TRBJ1-6; 9 nucleotides line up with TRBD1. Trimming cost V 6 bases and J 7 bases; bases outside gene matches: 4. The germline CDR1 and CDR2 sequences are LGHDT and YNNKEL (reference sequence). The CDR3 loop spans 14 amino acids. The CDR3 DNA follows: TGTGCCAGCAGTCAGGGACAGGGAAATTCACCCCTCCACTTT. Its translation is CASSQGQGNSPLHF.